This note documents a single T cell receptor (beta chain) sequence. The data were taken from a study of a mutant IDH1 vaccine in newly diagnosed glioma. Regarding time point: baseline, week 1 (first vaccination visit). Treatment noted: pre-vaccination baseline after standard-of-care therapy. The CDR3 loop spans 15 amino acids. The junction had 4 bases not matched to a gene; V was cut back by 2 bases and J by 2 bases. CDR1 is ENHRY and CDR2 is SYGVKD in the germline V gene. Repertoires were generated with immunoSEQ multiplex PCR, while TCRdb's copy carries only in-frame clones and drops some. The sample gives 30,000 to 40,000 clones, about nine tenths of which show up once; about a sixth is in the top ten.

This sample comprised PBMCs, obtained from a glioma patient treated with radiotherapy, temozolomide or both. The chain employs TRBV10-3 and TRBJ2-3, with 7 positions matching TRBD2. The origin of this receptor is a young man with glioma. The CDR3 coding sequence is TGTGCCATCAGTGAGGCTAGCGGCCACACAGATACGCAGTATTTT. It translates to CAISEASGHTDTQYF.